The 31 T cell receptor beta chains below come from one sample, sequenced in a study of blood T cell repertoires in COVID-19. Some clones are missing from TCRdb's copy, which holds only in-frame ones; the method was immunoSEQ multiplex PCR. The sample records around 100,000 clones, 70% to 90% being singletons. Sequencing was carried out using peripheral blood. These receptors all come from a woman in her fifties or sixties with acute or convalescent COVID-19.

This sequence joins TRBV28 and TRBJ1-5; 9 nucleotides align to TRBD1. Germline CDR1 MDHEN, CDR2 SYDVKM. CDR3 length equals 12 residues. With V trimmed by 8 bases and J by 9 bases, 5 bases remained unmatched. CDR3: CASGTGPRPQHF. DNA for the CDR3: TGTGCCAGCGGGACAGGGCCGAGGCCCCAGCATTTT. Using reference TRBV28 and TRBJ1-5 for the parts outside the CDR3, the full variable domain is DVKVTQSSRYLVKRTGEKVFLECVQDMDHENMFWYRQDPGLGLRLIYFSYDVKMKEKGDIPEGYSVSREKKERFSLILESASTNQTSMYLCASGTGPRPQHFGDGTRLSIL.

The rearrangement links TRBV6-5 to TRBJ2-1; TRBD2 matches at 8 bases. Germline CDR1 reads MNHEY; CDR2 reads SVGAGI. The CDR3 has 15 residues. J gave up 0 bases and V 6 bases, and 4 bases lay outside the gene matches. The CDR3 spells CASSPGGGSYNEQFF. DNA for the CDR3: TGTGCCAGCAGCCCGGGGGGGGGCTCCTACAATGAGCAGTTCTTC.

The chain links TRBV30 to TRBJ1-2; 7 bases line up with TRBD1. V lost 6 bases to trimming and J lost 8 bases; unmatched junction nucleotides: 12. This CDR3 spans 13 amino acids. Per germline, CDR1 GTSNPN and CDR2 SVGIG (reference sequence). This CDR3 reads CACQNRDSHGYTF. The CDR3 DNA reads TGTGCCTGCCAGAACCGGGACAGTCACGGCTACACCTTC.

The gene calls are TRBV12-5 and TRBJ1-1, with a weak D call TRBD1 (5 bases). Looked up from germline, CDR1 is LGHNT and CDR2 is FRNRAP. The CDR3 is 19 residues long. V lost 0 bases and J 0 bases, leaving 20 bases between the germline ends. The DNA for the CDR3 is TGTGCTAGTGGTTTGGTTACTCGGGGACTGATATTTATGAACACTGAAGCTTTCTTT. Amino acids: CASGLVTRGLIFMNTEAFF.

The CDR3 loop reads CASSLIPGKYMNTEAFF. CDR3 nucleotides: TGTGCCAGCAGCTTAATCCCAGGGAAATACATGAACACTGAAGCTTTCTTT. The chain joins TRBV7-2 to TRBJ1-1, with a weak D call TRBD1 (5 bases). The CDR3 sequence is 17 residues long. Between the trimmed V and J ends, which lost 2 bases and 0 bases, there was a span of 16 bases. Germline V gives CDR1 SGHTA, CDR2 FQGNSA.

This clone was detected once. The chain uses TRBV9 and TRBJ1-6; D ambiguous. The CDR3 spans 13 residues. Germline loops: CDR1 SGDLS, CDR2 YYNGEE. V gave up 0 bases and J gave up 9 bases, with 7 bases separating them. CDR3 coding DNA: TGTGCCAGCAGCGTAGTAGGAGGTTCACCCCTCCACTTT. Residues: CASSVVGGSPLHF.

Written as DNA, the CDR3 is TGTGCCACCAGTGCAGGGGGTCAGCCCCAGCATTTT. It is translated as CATSAGGQPQHF. V and J are TRBV24-1 and TRBJ1-5, with 7 bases fitting TRBD1. Germline lookup yields CDR1 KGHDR and CDR2 SFDVKD. V was clipped by 5 bases and J by 6 bases; unmatched bases: 0. The CDR3 is made up of 12 amino acids.

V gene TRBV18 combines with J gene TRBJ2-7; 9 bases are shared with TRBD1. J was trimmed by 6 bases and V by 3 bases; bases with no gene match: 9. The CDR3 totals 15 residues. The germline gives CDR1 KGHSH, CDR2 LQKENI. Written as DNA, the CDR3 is TGTGCCAGCTCACCCTTGGGGACAGGGAATGTCGAGCAGTACTTC. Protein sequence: CASSPLGTGNVEQYF.

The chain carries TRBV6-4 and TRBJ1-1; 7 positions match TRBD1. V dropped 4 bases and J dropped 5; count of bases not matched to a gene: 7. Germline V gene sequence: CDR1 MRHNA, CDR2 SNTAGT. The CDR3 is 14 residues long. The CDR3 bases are TGTGCCAGCAGTGCTTCTCCGGGACAGACTGAAGCTTTCTTT. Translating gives CASSASPGQTEAFF.

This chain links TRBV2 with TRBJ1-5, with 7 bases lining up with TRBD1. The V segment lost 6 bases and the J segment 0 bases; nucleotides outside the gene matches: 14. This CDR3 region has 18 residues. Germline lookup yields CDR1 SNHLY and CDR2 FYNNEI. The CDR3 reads CASSKGQSLPYSNQPQHF. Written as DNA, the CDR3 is TGTGCCAGCAGCAAGGGACAGTCGCTTCCCTATAGCAATCAGCCCCAGCATTTT.

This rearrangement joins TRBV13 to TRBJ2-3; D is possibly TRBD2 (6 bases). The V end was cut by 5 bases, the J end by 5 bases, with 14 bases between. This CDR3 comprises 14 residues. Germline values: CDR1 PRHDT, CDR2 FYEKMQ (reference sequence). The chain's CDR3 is CASSPPAGRDTQYF. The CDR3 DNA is TGTGCCAGCAGCCCCCCAGCGGGTCGAGATACGCAGTATTTT.

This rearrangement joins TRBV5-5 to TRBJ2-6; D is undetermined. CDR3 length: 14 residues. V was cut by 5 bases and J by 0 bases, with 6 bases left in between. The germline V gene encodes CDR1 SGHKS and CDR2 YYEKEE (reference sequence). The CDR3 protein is CASRTYSGANVLTF. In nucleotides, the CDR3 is TGTGCCAGCAGAACTTACTCTGGGGCCAACGTCCTGACTTTC.

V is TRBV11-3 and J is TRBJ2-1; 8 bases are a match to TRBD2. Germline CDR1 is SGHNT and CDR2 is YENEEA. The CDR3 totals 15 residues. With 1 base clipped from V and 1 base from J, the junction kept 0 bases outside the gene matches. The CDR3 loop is CASSLAGGSYNEQFF. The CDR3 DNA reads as TGTGCCAGCAGCTTAGCGGGAGGGTCCTACAATGAGCAGTTCTTC. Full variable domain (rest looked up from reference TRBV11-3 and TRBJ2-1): EAGVVQSPRYKIIEKKQPVAFWCNPISGHNTLYWYLQNLGQGPELLIRYENEEAVDDSQLPKDRFSAERLKGVDSTLKIQPAELGDSAVYLCASSLAGGSYNEQFFGPGTRLTVL.

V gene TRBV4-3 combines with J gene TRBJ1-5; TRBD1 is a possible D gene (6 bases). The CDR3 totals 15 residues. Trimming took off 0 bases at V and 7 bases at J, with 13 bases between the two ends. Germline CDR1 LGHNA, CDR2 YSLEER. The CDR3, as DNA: TGCGCCAGCAGCCAAGATTTGAGACAGGACCAGCCCCAGCATTTT. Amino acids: CASSQDLRQDQPQHF.

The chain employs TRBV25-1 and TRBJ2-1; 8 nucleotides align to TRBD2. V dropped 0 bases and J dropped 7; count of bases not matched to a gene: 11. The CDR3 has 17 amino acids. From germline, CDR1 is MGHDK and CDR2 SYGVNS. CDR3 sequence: CASSEYGGTSLKNEQFF. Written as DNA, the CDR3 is TGTGCCAGCAGTGAATATGGGGGGACTAGTTTAAAGAATGAGCAGTTCTTC.

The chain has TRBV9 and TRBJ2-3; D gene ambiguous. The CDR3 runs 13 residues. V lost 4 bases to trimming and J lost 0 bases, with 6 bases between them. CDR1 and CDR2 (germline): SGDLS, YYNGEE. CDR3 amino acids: CASSPYSTDTQYF. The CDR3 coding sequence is TGTGCCAGCAGCCCGTATAGCACAGATACGCAGTATTTT.

The chain's CDR3 is CASSSRGGINQPQHF. For the CDR3, the DNA is TGTGCCAGCAGTTCTCGGGGCGGGATCAACCAGCCCCAGCATTTT. The chain carries TRBV6-2 or TRBV6-3 and TRBJ1-5, with D possibly matching TRBD1 (5 bases). This CDR3 comprises 15 residues. CDR1 and CDR2 (germline): MNHEY, SVGEGT. Trimming left V 4 bases short and J 7 bases short, with 17 bases between.

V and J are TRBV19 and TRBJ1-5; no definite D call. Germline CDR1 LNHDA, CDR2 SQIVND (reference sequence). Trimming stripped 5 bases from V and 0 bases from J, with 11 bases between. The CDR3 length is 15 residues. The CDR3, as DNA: TGTGCCAGTAGTGTGGCAGTTTATAGCAATCAGCCCCAGCATTTT. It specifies CASSVAVYSNQPQHF.

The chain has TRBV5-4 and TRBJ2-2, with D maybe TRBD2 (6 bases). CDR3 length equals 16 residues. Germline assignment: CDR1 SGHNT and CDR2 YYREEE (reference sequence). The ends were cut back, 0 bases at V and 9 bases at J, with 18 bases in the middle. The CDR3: CASSLAGEAGMRELFF. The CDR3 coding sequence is TGTGCCAGCAGCTTGGCCGGGGAGGCAGGGATGAGGGAGCTGTTTTTT.

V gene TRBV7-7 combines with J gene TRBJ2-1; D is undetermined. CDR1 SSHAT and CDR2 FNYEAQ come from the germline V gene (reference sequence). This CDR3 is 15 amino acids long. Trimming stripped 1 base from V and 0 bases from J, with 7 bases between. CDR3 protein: CASSLDSSSYNEQFF. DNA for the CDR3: TGTGCCAGCAGCTTAGACAGTAGCTCCTACAATGAGCAGTTCTTC.

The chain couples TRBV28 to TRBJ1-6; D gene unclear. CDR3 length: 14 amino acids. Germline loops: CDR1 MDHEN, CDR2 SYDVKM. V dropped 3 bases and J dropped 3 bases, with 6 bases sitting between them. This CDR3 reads CASSLEGYNSPLHF. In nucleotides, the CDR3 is TGTGCCAGCAGTTTGGAGGGCTATAATTCACCCCTCCACTTT.

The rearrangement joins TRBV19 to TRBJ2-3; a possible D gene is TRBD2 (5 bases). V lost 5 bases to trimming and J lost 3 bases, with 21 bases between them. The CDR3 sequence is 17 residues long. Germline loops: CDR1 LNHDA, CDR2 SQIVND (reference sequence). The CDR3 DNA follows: TGTGCCAGTAGTCCTCGTCCGAGGGTGAAGAAGACAGATACGCAGTATTTT. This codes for CASSPRPRVKKTDTQYF.

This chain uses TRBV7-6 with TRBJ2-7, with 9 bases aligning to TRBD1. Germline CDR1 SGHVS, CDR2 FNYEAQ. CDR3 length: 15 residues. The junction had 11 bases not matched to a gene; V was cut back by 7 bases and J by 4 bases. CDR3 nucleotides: TGTGCCAGCACACCCCAAGGACAGGGGTTGTACGAGCAGTACTTC. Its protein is CASTPQGQGLYEQYF.

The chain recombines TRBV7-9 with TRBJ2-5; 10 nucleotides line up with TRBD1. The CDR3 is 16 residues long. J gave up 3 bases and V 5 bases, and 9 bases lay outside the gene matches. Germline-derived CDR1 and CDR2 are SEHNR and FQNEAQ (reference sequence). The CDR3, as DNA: TGTGCCAGCAGCCGCGGGACAGGGGTTATGGAAGAGACCCAGTACTTC. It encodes CASSRGTGVMEETQYF.

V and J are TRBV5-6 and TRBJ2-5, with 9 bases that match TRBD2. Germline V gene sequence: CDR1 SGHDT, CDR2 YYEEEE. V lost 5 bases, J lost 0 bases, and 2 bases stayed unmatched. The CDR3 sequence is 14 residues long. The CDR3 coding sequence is TGTGCCAGCAGGCCTAGCGGGAACCAAGAGACCCAGTACTTC. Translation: CASRPSGNQETQYF.

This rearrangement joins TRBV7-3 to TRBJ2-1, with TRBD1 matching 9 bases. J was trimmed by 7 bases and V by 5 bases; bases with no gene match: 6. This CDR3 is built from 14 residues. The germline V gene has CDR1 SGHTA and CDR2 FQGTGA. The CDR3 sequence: CASSPGTGRNEQFF. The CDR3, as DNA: TGTGCCAGCAGCCCAGGGACAGGGCGGAATGAGCAGTTCTTC.

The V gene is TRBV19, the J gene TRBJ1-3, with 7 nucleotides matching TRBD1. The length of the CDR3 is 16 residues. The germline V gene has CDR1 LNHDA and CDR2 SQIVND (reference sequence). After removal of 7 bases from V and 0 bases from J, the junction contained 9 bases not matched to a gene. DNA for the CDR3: TGTGCCAGTATCCCGAGGGGACAGCTCTCTGGAAACACCATATATTTT. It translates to CASIPRGQLSGNTIYF. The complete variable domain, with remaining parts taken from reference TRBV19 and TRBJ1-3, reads DGGITQSPKYLFRKEGQNVTLSCEQNLNHDAMYWYRQDPGQGLRLIYYSQIVNDFQKGDIAEGYSVSREKKESFPLTVTSAQKNPTAFYLCASIPRGQLSGNTIYFGEGSWLTVV.

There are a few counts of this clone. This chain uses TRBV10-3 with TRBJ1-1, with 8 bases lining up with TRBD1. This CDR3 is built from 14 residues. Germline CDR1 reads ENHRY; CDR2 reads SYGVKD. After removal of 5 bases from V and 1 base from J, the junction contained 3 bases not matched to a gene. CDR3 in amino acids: CAISPDRGNTEAFF. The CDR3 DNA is TGTGCCATCAGTCCCGACAGGGGGAACACTGAAGCTTTCTTT.

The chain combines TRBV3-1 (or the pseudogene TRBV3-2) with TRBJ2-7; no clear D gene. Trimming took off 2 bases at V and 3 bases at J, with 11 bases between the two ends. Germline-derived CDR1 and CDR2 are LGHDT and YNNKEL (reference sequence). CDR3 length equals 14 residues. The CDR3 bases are TGTGCCAGCAGCCAACAACTAAGGAGCTACGAGCAGTACTTC. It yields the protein CASSQQLRSYEQYF.

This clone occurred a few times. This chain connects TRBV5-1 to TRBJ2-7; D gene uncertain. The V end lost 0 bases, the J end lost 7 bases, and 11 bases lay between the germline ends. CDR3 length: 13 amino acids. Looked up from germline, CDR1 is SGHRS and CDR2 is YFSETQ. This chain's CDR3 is CASSLDSVWEQYF. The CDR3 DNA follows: TGCGCCAGCAGCTTGGACTCGGTCTGGGAGCAGTACTTC.

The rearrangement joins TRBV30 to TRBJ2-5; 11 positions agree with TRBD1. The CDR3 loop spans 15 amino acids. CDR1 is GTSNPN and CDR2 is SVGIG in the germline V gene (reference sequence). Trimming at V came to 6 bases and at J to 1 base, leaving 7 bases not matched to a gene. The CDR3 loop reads CACSRTGGTQETQYF. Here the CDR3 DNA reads TGTGCCTGCTCCAGGACAGGGGGCACCCAAGAGACCCAGTACTTC.